The 29 T cell receptor beta chains below all came from one sample that was sequenced in a study of OX40 agonist ivuxolimab in advanced cancers. Some clones are missing from TCRdb's copy, which holds only in-frame ones; the method was immunoSEQ multiplex PCR. The top ten clones hold around 2% of a sample with some 60,000 clones, about 90% of them seen once. The sequences come from CD4+ or CD8+ T cells sorted from blood, collected in a trial of the OX40 agonist ivuxolimab. The receptors derive from an adult with an advanced solid tumor such as melanoma, head and neck, liver or kidney cancer.

The J gene is TRBJ2-7, the V gene TRBV19, with D unclear. Trimming left V 5 bases short and J 2 bases short, with 10 bases between. Germline V lookup: CDR1 LNHDA, CDR2 SQIVND (reference sequence). The CDR3 loop spans 13 amino acids. CDR3 loop: CASSPDTAYEQYF. For the CDR3, the DNA is TGTGCCAGTAGTCCCGACACCGCCTACGAGCAGTACTTC.

This clone occurred once. The CDR3 spells CASRRTSGTDTQYF. The CDR3 nucleotides are TGCGCCAGCAGGCGGACTAGCGGCACAGATACGCAGTATTTT. This chain connects TRBV5-1 to TRBJ2-3; the match to TRBD2 covers 9 bases. Germline V gene lookup returns CDR1 SGHRS and CDR2 YFSETQ. V lost 5 bases and J lost 1; bases outside the gene matches: 2. The CDR3 loop spans 14 amino acids. Filled out from reference TRBV5-1 and TRBJ2-3, the complete variable domain reads KAGVTQTPRYLIKTRGQQVTLSCSPISGHRSVSWYQQTPGQGLQFLFEYFSETQRNKGNFPGRFSGRQFSNSRSEMNVSTLELGDSALYLCASRRTSGTDTQYFGPGTRLTVL.

The table lists this clone with a count of one. The rearrangement links TRBV7-9 to TRBJ2-1, with D perhaps matching TRBD2 (5 bases). Germline V CDR1 and CDR2: SEHNR, FQNEAQ (reference sequence). V shed 4 bases and J shed 1 base, with 11 bases lying between them. The CDR3 totals 15 residues. CDR3 DNA sequence: TGTGCCAGCAGCTCTCTAGGAGGATCCTACAATGAGCAGTTCTTC. Protein: CASSSLGGSYNEQFF.

The gene calls are TRBV4-2 and TRBJ2-7; 9 bases fit TRBD1. CDR1 is LGHNA and CDR2 is YNFKEQ in the germline V gene. V gave up 4 bases and J gave up 0 bases; unmatched junction bases: 4. This CDR3 region has 15 residues. Written as DNA, the CDR3 is TGTGCCAGCAGCCCAGACAGGGGGGCCTCCTACGAGCAGTACTTC. Protein sequence: CASSPDRGASYEQYF.

This clone was seen only a few times. The chain employs TRBV4-2 and TRBJ1-6; D not certain. The V and J ends lost 0 bases and 10 bases respectively, with 16 bases between them. CDR1 is LGHNA and CDR2 is YNFKEQ in the germline V gene. This CDR3 contains 16 residues. The CDR3 region is CASSQDPVLMGSPLHF. DNA of the CDR3: TGTGCCAGCAGCCAAGATCCAGTCCTAATGGGCTCACCCCTCCACTTT.

The chain combines TRBV7-9 with TRBJ1-1; maybe TRBD1 (6 bases). V was shortened by 8 bases and J by 1 base, with 17 bases between the two germline ends. The CDR3 totals 15 residues. Germline values: CDR1 SEHNR, CDR2 FQNEAQ (reference sequence). In nucleotides, the CDR3 is TGTGCCAGCTTCGAGGGGGGCCTTGGGAACACTGAAGCTTTCTTT. It codes for CASFEGGLGNTEAFF.

This rearrangement joins TRBV30 to TRBJ1-4; D is ambiguous. The germline V gene encodes CDR1 GTSNPN and CDR2 SVGIG (reference sequence). The CDR3 length is 12 residues. Trimming pared 1 base from V and 7 bases from J, leaving 7 bases between. Here the CDR3 reads CAWSAPPEKLFF. CDR3 DNA: TGTGCCTGGAGTGCCCCCCCTGAAAAACTGTTTTTT.

This chain uses TRBV5-1 with TRBJ2-5, with 8 bases fitting TRBD1. Germline trimming cut 5 bases from V and 0 bases from J; bases unmatched to any gene: 9. This CDR3 contains 16 residues. The germline CDR1 and CDR2 sequences are SGHRS and YFSETQ. DNA of the CDR3: TGCGCCAGCAGATCGAACCAGGGGGCACACCAAGAGACCCAGTACTTC. As protein: CASRSNQGAHQETQYF.

The V gene is TRBV6-1, the J gene TRBJ2-1; D perhaps matches TRBD2 (5 bases). This CDR3 comprises 17 residues. CDR1 and CDR2 (germline): MNHNS, SASEGT. Trimming left V 1 base short and J 4 bases short, with 17 bases between. The CDR3 nucleotides read TGTGCCAGCAGTGAAGTGCCCTGGGCGGGCCGTTACAATGAGCAGTTCTTC. It translates to CASSEVPWAGRYNEQFF.

This chain connects TRBV9 to TRBJ1-5; D not certain. V lost 0 bases, J lost 5 bases, and 15 bases lay in between. CDR1 is SGDLS, CDR2 YYNGEE, per germline. This CDR3 has 16 amino acids. CDR3 sequence (DNA): TGTGCCAGCAGCGTAGGTTCAAACAACCTCCATCAGCCCCAGCATTTT. This translates into CASSVGSNNLHQPQHF.

The genes are TRBV2 and TRBJ2-5; TRBD2 agrees at 8 bases. In germline, CDR1 is SNHLY, CDR2 FYNNEI. CDR3 size: 15 residues. V dropped 2 bases and J dropped 4; count of bases not matched to a gene: 6. The CDR3 DNA sequence: TGTGCCAGCAGTGAAAGTAGCGGGATAAGAGAGACCCAGTACTTC. Amino acids: CASSESSGIRETQYF.

The rearrangement uses TRBV4-1 and TRBJ2-3; D is perhaps TRBD1 or TRBD2 (5 bases each). The germline gives CDR1 MGHRA, CDR2 YSYEKL. The CDR3 is made up of 16 amino acids. Trimming removed 5 bases from V and 5 bases from J, with 20 bases in between. The CDR3 is CASSYNRGPDGDTQYF. Written as DNA, the CDR3 is TGCGCCAGCAGCTATAATCGGGGCCCAGATGGAGATACGCAGTATTTT.

The V and J genes are TRBV20-1 and TRBJ2-7, with D hard to call. The CDR3 spans 10 residues. The germline gives CDR1 DFQATT, CDR2 SNEGSKA (reference sequence). V was pared by 3 bases and J by 6 bases, with 6 bases between. CDR3 in DNA: TGCAGTGCTAGTAAGGCCGAGCAGTACTTC. Its translation: CSASKAEQYF.

The rearrangement links TRBV7-6 to TRBJ2-5, with 10 bases that match TRBD1. The CDR3 runs 15 residues. Germline assignment: CDR1 SGHVS and CDR2 FNYEAQ. With V trimmed by 5 bases and J by 5 bases, 8 bases remained unmatched. The CDR3 sequence: CASSAGQGVGETQYF. The CDR3 region has the DNA TGTGCCAGCAGCGCCGGACAGGGGGTGGGTGAGACCCAGTACTTC.

This chain links TRBV19 with TRBJ1-5; D unclear. Germline-derived CDR1 and CDR2 are LNHDA and SQIVND (reference sequence). V was pared by 5 bases and J by 0 bases, with 8 bases between. The CDR3 is 14 amino acids. Here the CDR3 reads CASSFRDSNQPQHF. In nucleotides, the CDR3 is TGTGCCAGTAGTTTCCGAGATAGCAATCAGCCCCAGCATTTT.

This rearrangement joins TRBV2 to TRBJ2-4; D is unclear. V shed 1 base and J shed 0 bases, with 22 bases lying between them. This CDR3 contains 20 residues. Germline V gene lookup returns CDR1 SNHLY and CDR2 FYNNEI. CDR3 amino acids: CASSEDRWPTVLLAKNIQYF. The CDR3, as DNA: TGTGCCAGCAGTGAAGATCGGTGGCCGACGGTCCTTCTAGCCAAAAACATTCAGTACTTC.

The V gene is TRBV4-3, the J gene TRBJ2-3; D is ambiguous. Trimming cost V 2 bases and J 5 bases, with 11 bases left between them. The CDR3 is made up of 14 amino acids. The germline V gene encodes CDR1 LGHNA and CDR2 YSLEER. CDR3 residues: CASSQLEGKDTQYF. CDR3 coding DNA: TGCGCCAGCAGCCAATTAGAAGGGAAAGATACGCAGTATTTT.

The chain carries TRBV5-1 and TRBJ2-7; 8 bases fit TRBD2. With V trimmed by 0 bases and J by 0 bases, 2 bases remained unmatched. The CDR3 spans 15 residues. Germline CDR1 reads SGHRS; CDR2 reads YFSETQ. CDR3 in DNA: TGCGCCAGCAGCTTGGCCGGGACTAGCTCCTACGAGCAGTACTTC. Its translation is CASSLAGTSSYEQYF.

This clone was seen only once. The chain employs TRBV10-3 and TRBJ1-2, with unresolved D. Germline V gene sequence: CDR1 ENHRY, CDR2 SYGVKD. V was shortened by 2 bases and J by 2 bases, with 6 bases between the two germline ends. The CDR3 totals 13 residues. This CDR3 reads CAISEGSNYGYTF. CDR3 bases: TGTGCCATCAGTGAGGGGAGCAACTATGGCTACACCTTC.

The gene calls are TRBV4-3 and TRBJ1-2, with a possible D match to TRBD1 (5 bases). Germline CDR1 LGHNA, CDR2 YSLEER. The V gene lost 1 base and the J gene lost 6 bases, with 9 bases spanning the gap. The CDR3 covers 13 residues. Here the CDR3 reads CASSQVSGDGYTF. CDR3 nucleotide sequence: TGCGCCAGCAGCCAAGTATCGGGGGATGGCTACACCTTC.

The chain uses TRBV5-1 and TRBJ1-4, with D perhaps matching TRBD1 (6 bases). This CDR3 region has 14 residues. V was pared by 4 bases and J by 3 bases, with 10 bases between. Germline V gives CDR1 SGHRS, CDR2 YFSETQ. The CDR3 DNA reads as TGCGCCAGCAGCCCGGACAGCTCTAATGAAAAACTGTTTTTT. Translated: CASSPDSSNEKLFF.

The rearrangement joins TRBV5-3 to TRBJ1-4; no definite D call. TRBV5-3 is filed as an ORF, its function uncertain. The V end lost 3 bases, the J end lost 8 bases, and 14 bases lay between the germline ends. The CDR3 contains 14 residues. CDR3 protein: CARSSGQEREKLFF. The CDR3 DNA sequence: TGTGCCAGAAGCTCTGGGCAAGAGAGAGAAAAACTGTTTTTT.

V gene TRBV6-1 combines with J gene TRBJ2-5; D is possibly TRBD1 (6 bases). The CDR3 spans 16 residues. The V gene's germline CDR1 is MNHNS and CDR2 SASEGT. V was trimmed by 6 bases and J by 2 bases, leaving 19 bases between them. CDR3 residues: CASREWDTSIQETQYF. As DNA, the CDR3 is TGTGCCAGCAGAGAATGGGACACAAGTATTCAAGAGACCCAGTACTTC.

The V call is TRBV10-3, the J call TRBJ1-1, with 8 bases lining up with TRBD1. This CDR3 has 14 residues. The germline gives CDR1 ENHRY, CDR2 SYGVKD. Losses at the gene ends were 6 bases for V and 0 bases for J; bases not matched to a gene: 3. The CDR3 nucleotides read TGTGCCATCAGACAGGGGGGGCTGAACACTGAAGCTTTCTTT. This encodes CAIRQGGLNTEAFF.

This rearrangement joins TRBV5-1 to TRBJ2-5, with TRBD2 identical over 8 bases. CDR1 and CDR2 from the germline V gene are SGHRS and YFSETQ. This CDR3 has 16 residues. The V segment lost 4 bases and the J segment 4 bases; nucleotides outside the gene matches: 12. The CDR3 protein is CASSLIVAGTGETQYF. The CDR3 DNA reads TGCGCCAGCAGCCTGATAGTAGCGGGAACCGGAGAGACCCAGTACTTC.

The V and J genes are TRBV28 and TRBJ2-1; D is perhaps TRBD1 (6 bases). In germline, CDR1 is MDHEN, CDR2 SYDVKM. The CDR3 has 12 amino acids. V was trimmed by 6 bases and J by 9 bases, leaving 12 bases between them. CDR3 residues: CASSLRGGEQFF. The CDR3 nucleotides read TGTGCCAGCAGCCTCAGGGGCGGTGAGCAGTTCTTC.

The V call is TRBV19, the J call TRBJ1-1; no firm D call. V shed 4 bases and J shed 0 bases, with 6 bases lying between them. The CDR3 length is 13 residues. Germline lookup yields CDR1 LNHDA and CDR2 SQIVND (reference sequence). The CDR3 is CASSTQLNTEAFF. As DNA, the CDR3 is TGTGCCAGTAGTACCCAGTTGAACACTGAAGCTTTCTTT.

The chain carries TRBV28 and TRBJ2-7, with 7 bases matching TRBD2. Losses at the gene ends were 0 bases for V and 3 bases for J; bases not matched to a gene: 5. This CDR3 spans 15 amino acids. CDR1 MDHEN and CDR2 SYDVKM come from the germline V gene. The CDR3 region has the DNA TGTGCCAGCAGTTTATGGACACGGGGGGTCTACGAGCAGTACTTC. As protein: CASSLWTRGVYEQYF.

The chain has TRBV30 and TRBJ1-4; a possible D gene is TRBD1 (6 bases). The CDR3 runs 12 residues. Germline V lookup: CDR1 GTSNPN, CDR2 SVGIG (reference sequence). V shed 3 bases and J shed 8 bases, with 10 bases lying between them. The CDR3 coding sequence is TGTGCCTGGAGACAGGGTGGGGAAAAACTGTTTTTT. Protein product: CAWRQGGEKLFF.